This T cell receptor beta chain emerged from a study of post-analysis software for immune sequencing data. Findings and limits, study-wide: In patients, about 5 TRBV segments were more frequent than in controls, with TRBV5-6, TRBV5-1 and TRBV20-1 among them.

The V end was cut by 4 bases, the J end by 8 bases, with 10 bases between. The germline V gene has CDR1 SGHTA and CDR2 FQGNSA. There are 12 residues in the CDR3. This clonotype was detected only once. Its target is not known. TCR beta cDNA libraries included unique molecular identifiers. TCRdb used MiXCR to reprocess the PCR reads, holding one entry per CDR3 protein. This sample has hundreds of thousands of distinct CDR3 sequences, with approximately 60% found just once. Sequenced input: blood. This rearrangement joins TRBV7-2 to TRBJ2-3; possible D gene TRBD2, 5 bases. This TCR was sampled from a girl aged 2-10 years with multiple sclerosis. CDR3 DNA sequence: TGTGCCAGCAGCTACGACGCGGGTACGCAGTATTTT. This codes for CASSYDAGTQYF.